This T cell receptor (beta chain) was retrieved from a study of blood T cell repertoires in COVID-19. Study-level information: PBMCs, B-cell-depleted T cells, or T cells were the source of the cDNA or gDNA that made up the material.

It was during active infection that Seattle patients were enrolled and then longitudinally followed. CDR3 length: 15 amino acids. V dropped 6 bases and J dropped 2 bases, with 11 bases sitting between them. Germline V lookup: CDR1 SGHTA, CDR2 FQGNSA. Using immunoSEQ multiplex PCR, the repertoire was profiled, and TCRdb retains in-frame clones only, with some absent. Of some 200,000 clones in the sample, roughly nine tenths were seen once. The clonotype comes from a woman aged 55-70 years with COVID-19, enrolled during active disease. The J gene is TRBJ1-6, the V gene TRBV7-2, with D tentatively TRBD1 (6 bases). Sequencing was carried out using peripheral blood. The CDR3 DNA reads TGTGCCAGCAGATCGACAGGCGCCTATAATTCACCCCTCCACTTT. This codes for CASRSTGAYNSPLHF.